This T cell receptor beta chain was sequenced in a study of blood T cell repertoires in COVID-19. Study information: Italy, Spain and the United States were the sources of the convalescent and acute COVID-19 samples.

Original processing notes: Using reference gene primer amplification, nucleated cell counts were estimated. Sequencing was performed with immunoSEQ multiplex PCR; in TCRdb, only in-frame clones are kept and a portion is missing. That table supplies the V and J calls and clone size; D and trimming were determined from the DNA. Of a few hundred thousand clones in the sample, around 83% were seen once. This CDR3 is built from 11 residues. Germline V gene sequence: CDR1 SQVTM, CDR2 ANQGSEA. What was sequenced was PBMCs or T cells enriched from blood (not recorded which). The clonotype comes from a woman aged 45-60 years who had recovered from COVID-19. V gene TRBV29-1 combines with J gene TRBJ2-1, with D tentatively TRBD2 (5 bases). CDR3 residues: CRAYGDNEQFF. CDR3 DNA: TGCAGGGCATACGGGGACAATGAGCAGTTCTTC.